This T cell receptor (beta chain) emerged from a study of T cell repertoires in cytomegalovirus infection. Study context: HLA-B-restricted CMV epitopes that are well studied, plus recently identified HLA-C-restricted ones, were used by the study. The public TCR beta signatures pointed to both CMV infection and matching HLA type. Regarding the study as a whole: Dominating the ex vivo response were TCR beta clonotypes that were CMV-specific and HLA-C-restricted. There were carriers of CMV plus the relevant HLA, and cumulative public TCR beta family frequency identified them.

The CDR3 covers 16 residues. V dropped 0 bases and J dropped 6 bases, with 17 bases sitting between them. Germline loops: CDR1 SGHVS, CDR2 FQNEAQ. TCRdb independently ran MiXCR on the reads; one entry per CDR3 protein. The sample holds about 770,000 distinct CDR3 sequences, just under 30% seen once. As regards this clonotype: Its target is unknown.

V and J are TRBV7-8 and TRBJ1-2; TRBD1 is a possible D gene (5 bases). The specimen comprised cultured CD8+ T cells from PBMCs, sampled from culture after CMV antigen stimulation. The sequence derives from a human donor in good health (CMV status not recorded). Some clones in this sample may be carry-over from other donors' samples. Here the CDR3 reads CASSLAQREGGDGYTF. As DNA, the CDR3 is TGTGCCAGCAGCTTAGCGCAGAGGGAAGGAGGGGATGGCTACACCTTC. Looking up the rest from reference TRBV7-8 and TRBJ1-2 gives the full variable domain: GAGVSQSPRYKVAKRGQDVALRCDPISGHVSLFWYQQALGQGPEFLTYFQNEAQLDKSGLPSDRFFAERPEGSVSTLKIQRTQQEDSAVYLCASSLAQREGGDGYTFGSGTRLTVV.